This entry describes one TCR beta chain. This table comes from immunoSEQ multiplex PCR, and its TCRdb copy is limited to in-frame clones, with some not included. The sample gives approximately 60,000 clones, 80% to 90% of which show up once; around 5.5% is in the top ten. The sample originates from a study of Tregs in tolerant kidney transplant recipients. This TCR was sampled from a human donor in good health. The specimen sequenced was CD4+ T cells from blood.

The CDR3 here is CASSPPGSNTEAFF. The CDR3 bases are TGTGCCAGCAGTCCTCCCGGCTCAAACACTGAAGCTTTCTTT. The chain couples TRBV28 to TRBJ1-1; D remains ambiguous. The CDR3 has 14 residues. V was shortened by 5 bases and J by 2 bases, with 12 bases between the two germline ends. Per the germline V gene, CDR1 is MDHEN and CDR2 is SYDVKM.